Following are 5 T cell receptor beta chains from one sample sequenced in a study of CD8 T cells in ankylosing spondylitis. A single record per CDR3 protein comes from TCRdb applying MiXCR to the 5' RACE reads. The profile shows about 310,000 distinct CDR3 sequences, less than 25% of them singletons. The sequenced material came from blood, either unsorted or a sorted T cell fraction (not recorded which). These receptors came from a female donor with ankylosing spondylitis or in good health (not recorded which).

In this sample, this clonotype turned up a few times. The chain joins TRBV20-1 to TRBJ2-5; D not certain. The CDR3 contains 11 residues. CDR1 and CDR2 (germline): DFQATT, SNEGSKA (reference sequence). The ends were cut back, 4 bases at V and 5 bases at J, with 8 bases in the middle. The CDR3 loop is CSAIHLETQYF. CDR3 coding DNA: TGCAGTGCTATACATCTGGAGACCCAGTACTTC.

This clonotype was recorded many times. The rearrangement uses TRBV5-6 and TRBJ2-7; D gene uncertain. The CDR3 length is 14 residues. Germline loops: CDR1 SGHDT, CDR2 YYEEEE. V lost 2 bases and J lost 3, with 12 bases in between. The CDR3 is CASSLRFRNYEQYF. The DNA of the CDR3 is TGTGCCAGCAGCTTAAGGTTCAGGAACTACGAGCAGTACTTC.

This clonotype turned up a few times. This sequence joins TRBV12-3 or TRBV12-4 and TRBJ1-1, with TRBD1 identical over 7 bases. The junction had 8 bases not matched to a gene; V was cut back by 5 bases and J by 5 bases. There are 14 residues in the CDR3. CDR3 sequence (DNA): TGTGCCAGCAGTCTCAAACAGGGGTGGACTGAAGCTTTCTTT. Protein: CASSLKQGWTEAFF.

Ten or more counts support this clonotype. The J gene is TRBJ2-5, the V gene TRBV10-3, with D unresolved. The V gene lost 7 bases and the J gene lost 2 bases, with 11 bases spanning the gap. The V gene's germline CDR1 is ENHRY and CDR2 SYGVKD. CDR3 length: 13 residues. The CDR3 reads CAIKRRQQETQYF. As DNA, the CDR3 is TGTGCCATCAAGAGGCGCCAGCAAGAGACCCAGTACTTC.

The rearrangement links TRBV7-9 to TRBJ1-1; D remains ambiguous. The CDR3 length is 15 residues. Germline lookup yields CDR1 SEHNR and CDR2 FQNEAQ (reference sequence). V shed 1 base and J shed 4 bases, with 13 bases lying between them. The CDR3 reads CASSLGGVSGTEAFF. The DNA for the CDR3 is TGTGCCAGCAGCTTAGGAGGCGTGTCGGGCACTGAAGCTTTCTTT.